This paragraph reports one T cell receptor beta chain. Antigen unknown. This sample is part of a study of cytomegalovirus exposure and HLA in healthy donors. Study outcomes and limitations: Several V segments, TRBV6-2 and TRBV6-3 among them, could not be told apart and were dropped. Prior analysis indicated that the majority of TCR beta V segments exhibited productivity approximately 87% or approximately 30% of the time. Later analysis placed DRB1 highest and HLA-C lowest in TCR association rates, which differed by HLA locus.

PCR used 60 Vbeta primers and 13 Jbeta primers. Some clones are missing from TCRdb's copy, which holds only in-frame ones; the method was immunoSEQ multiplex PCR. The sample has about 250,000 clones; 78% are singletons. Donors in the study were healthy people who gave bone marrow. Germline CDR1 reads SGHDN; CDR2 reads FVKESK. The length of the CDR3 is 16 residues. The V and J ends lost 4 bases and 4 bases, in that order; junction bases with no gene match: 11. The sample was PBMCs. The origin of this receptor is a boy younger than 18 in good health and CMV-seronegative. The chain is built from TRBV14 and TRBJ1-2, with 8 bases that match TRBD1. The CDR3 loop is CASSRHSRGQGYGYTF. The CDR3 region has the DNA TGTGCCAGCAGCCGACATAGCAGGGGGCAGGGCTATGGCTACACCTTC.